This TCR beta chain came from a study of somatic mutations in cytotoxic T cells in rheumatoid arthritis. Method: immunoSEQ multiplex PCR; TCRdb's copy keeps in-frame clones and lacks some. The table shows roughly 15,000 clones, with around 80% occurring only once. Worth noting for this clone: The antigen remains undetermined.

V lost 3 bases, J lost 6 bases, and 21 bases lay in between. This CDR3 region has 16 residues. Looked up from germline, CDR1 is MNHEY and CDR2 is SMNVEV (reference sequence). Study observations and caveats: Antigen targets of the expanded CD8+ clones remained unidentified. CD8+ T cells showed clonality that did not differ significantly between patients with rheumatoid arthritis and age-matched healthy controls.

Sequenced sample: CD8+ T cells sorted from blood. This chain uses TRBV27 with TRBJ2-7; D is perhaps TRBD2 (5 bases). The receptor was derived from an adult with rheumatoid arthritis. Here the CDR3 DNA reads TGTGCCAGCAGTTTCCATACAGAGGAGAGGGCTTGCGAGCAGTACTTC. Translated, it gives CASSFHTEERACEQYF.